The sequence of this T cell receptor (beta chain) was determined in a study of T cell changes during pregnancy in multiple sclerosis. The assay was immunoSEQ multiplex PCR, and TCRdb's table has in-frame clones only and misses some. In the table there are tens of thousands of clones, around nine tenths of which are singletons. Per germline, CDR1 SGHAT and CDR2 FQNNGV. Between the trimmed V and J ends, which lost 7 bases and 4 bases, there was a span of 11 bases. The CDR3 length is 12 residues. The rearrangement links TRBV11-2 to TRBJ2-7; tentative D call: TRBD2 (6 bases). The sample in question was CD8+ T cells from peripheral blood mononuclear cells, obtained before pregnancy. The receptor was derived from a female donor with multiple sclerosis, enrolled in a pregnancy study. Here the CDR3 reads CASTDGSYEQYF. The CDR3 bases are TGTGCCAGCACCGACGGGAGTTACGAGCAGTACTTC.